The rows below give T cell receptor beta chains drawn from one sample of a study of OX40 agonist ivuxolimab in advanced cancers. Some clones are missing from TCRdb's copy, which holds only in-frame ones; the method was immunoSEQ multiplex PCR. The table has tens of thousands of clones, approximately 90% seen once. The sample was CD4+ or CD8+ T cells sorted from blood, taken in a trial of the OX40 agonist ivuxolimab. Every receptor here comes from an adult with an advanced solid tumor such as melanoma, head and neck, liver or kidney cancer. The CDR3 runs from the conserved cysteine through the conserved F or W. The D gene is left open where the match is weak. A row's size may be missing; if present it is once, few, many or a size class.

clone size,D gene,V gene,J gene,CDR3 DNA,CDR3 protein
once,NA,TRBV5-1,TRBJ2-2,TGCGCCAGCAGCTCCGATCCCCGAGACACCGGGGAGCTGTTTTTT,CASSSDPRDTGELFF
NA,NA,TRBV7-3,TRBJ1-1,TGTGCCAGCAGCTTAACTCCCCGGGGGCTAACTGAAGCTTTCTTT,CASSLTPRGLTEAFF
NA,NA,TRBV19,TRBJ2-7,TGTGCCAGTAGTAACACAGGGTCCTACGAGCAGTACTTC,CASSNTGSYEQYF
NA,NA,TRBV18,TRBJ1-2,TGTGCCAGCTCACCACCTTTCTGGGGCTACACCTTC,CASSPPFWGYTF
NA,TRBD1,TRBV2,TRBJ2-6,TGTGCCCGACAGGAATCTCAGGTACAGGGGGGCTCTGGGGCCAACGTCCTGACTTTC,CARQESQVQGGSGANVLTF
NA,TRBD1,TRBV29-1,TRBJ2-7,TGCAGCGTTGAAGATCGGACAGGGGGTCCAAGGTACTTC,CSVEDRTGGPRYF
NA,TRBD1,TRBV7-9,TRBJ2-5,TGTGCCAGCAGTAAGGGACAGGCCCTATCATTGACCCAGTACTTC,CASSKGQALSLTQYF
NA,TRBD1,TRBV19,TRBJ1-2,TGTGCCAGTAGACCAGGGACAGTCAACTATGGCTACACCTTC,CASRPGTVNYGYTF
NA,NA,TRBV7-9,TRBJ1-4,TGTGCCAGCAGCTTATTACCACACGAAAAACTGTTTTTT,CASSLLPHEKLFF
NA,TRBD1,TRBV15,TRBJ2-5,TGTGCCACCAGCAGAGCACCGGGACAGCAAGAGACCCAGTACTTC,CATSRAPGQQETQYF
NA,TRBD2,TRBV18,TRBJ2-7,TGTGCCAGCTCACCACTAGCGGGCTCCTACGAGCAGTACTTC,CASSPLAGSYEQYF
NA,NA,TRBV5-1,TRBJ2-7,TGCGCCAGCAGCGAGGGGACCGCCAGCTCCTACGAGCAGTACTTC,CASSEGTASSYEQYF
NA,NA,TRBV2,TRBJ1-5,TGTGCCAGCAGTTACCTCGGTCAGGGCCTAAATCAGCCCCAGCATTTT,CASSYLGQGLNQPQHF
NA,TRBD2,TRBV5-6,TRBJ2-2,TGTGCCAGCAGCTTGGGGCTAGCGGGAACATTCGGGGAGCTGTTTTTT,CASSLGLAGTFGELFF
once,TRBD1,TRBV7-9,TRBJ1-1,TGTGCCAGCAGCTTGGGGACAGTCTTGAACACTGAAGCTTTCTTT,CASSLGTVLNTEAFF
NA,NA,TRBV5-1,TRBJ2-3,TGCGCCAGCAGCTTGGACGGCAGGGAAACAGATACGCAGTATTTT,CASSLDGRETDTQYF
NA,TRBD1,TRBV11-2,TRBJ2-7,TGTGCCAGCAGCGAGACAGGGGTAAAGTTCCCTTTATATTTCGACGAGCAGTACTTC,CASSETGVKFPLYFDEQYF
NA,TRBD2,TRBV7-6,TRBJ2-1,TGTGCCAGCAGCTCTGTAGCGGGAGTCTACAATGAGCAGTTCTTC,CASSSVAGVYNEQFF
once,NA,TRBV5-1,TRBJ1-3,TGCGCCAGCAGCTTGAGCCCTGGAAACACCATATATTTT,CASSLSPGNTIYF
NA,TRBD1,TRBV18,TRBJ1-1,TGTGCCAGCTCACCCATGGTCCGGACAGGGGGTCGGATGAACACTGAAGCTTTCTTT,CASSPMVRTGGRMNTEAFF
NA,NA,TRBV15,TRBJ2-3,TGTGCCACCAGCAGGGACTCTTCTAGCACAGATACGCAGTATTTT,CATSRDSSSTDTQYF
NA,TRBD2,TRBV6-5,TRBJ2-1,TGTGCCAGCACCTCGGGACTAGCGACCTACAATGAGCAGTTCTTC,CASTSGLATYNEQFF
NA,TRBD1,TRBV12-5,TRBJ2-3,TGTGCTAGTGGTTTGGTACCCGGGACAGGGTACCCAGATACGCAGTATTTT,CASGLVPGTGYPDTQYF
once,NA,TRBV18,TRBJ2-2,TGTGCCAGCTCACCACCGGGGACGGGGGCGGCCGGGGAGCTGTTTTTT,CASSPPGTGAAGELFF
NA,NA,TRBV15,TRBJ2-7,TGTGCCACCAGCAGGCCAAACATGGACTACGAGCAGTACTTC,CATSRPNMDYEQYF
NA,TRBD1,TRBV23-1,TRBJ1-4,TGCGCCAGCGGAGACAGGGGACGTAATGATGAAAAACTGTTTTTT,CASGDRGRNDEKLFF
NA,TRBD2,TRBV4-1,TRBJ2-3,TGCGCCAGCAGCCTAGACGGGGGGGCCGTGGATACGCAGTATTTT,CASSLDGGAVDTQYF
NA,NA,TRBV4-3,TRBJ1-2,TGCGCCAGCAGCCAAGATCAGGGGAACTATGGCTACACCTTC,CASSQDQGNYGYTF
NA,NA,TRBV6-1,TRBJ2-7,TGTGCCAGCAGCTTGACAGGACACTCCTACGAGCAGTACTTC,CASSLTGHSYEQYF
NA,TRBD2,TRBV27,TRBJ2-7,TGTGCCAGCAGTAAACCCGGGACTAGCGGGAGGTCCGAGCAGTACTTC,CASSKPGTSGRSEQYF
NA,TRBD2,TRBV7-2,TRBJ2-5,TGTGCCAGCAGCTTACCCGCGGGGGGAGGGACCCAGTACTTC,CASSLPAGGGTQYF
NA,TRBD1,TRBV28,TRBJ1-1,TGTGCCAGCAGACGAGGGGGCTCGGTTACTGAAGCTTTCTTT,CASRRGGSVTEAFF
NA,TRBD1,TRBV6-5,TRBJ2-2,TGTGCCAGCAGTTATGAGGGACAGAGTAACACCGGGGAGCTGTTTTTT,CASSYEGQSNTGELFF
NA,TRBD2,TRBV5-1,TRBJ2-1,TGCGCCAGCCACGAGCGGGGGAGCTCCTACAATGAGCAGTTCTTC,CASHERGSSYNEQFF
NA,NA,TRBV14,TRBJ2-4,TGTGCCAGCAGCCAAGATCTGAGTACAGCCAAAAACATTCAGTACTTC,CASSQDLSTAKNIQYF
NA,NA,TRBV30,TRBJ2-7,TGTGCCTGGGCCGGGAGCTCCTTTTACGAGCAGTACTTC,CAWAGSSFYEQYF
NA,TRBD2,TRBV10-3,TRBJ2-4,TGTGCCATCAGTGAGCGGCGGGAGGGAGGTAACATTCAGTACTTC,CAISERREGGNIQYF
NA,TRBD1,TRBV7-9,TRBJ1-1,TGTGCCAGCAGCCGACCAGGACAGGCGAACACTGAAGCTTTCTTT,CASSRPGQANTEAFF
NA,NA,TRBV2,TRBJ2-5,TGTGCCAGTACTATGTGGGGGCTCCAAGAGACCCAGTACTTC,CASTMWGLQETQYF
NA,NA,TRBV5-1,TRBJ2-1,TGCGCCAGCAGCTCAGGTGGGGGTCCCTCCTACAATGAGCAGTTCTTC,CASSSGGGPSYNEQFF
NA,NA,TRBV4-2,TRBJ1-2,TGTGCCAGCAGCCAAGAAGGTGGCTACACCTTC,CASSQEGGYTF
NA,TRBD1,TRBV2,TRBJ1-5,TGTGCCAGCAGGCGACAGGGAACTAGCAATCAGCCCCAGCATTTT,CASRRQGTSNQPQHF
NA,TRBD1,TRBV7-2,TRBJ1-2,TGTGCCAGCAGCGAACGGACAGGGGGCGGCTACACCTTC,CASSERTGGGYTF
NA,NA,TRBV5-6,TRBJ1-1,TGTGCCAGCAGCTTCCTAATTGGAGGAAAAAACACTGAAGCTTTCTTT,CASSFLIGGKNTEAFF
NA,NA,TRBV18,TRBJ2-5,TGTGCCAGCTCACCAATCCCCGGGACCCAGTACTTC,CASSPIPGTQYF
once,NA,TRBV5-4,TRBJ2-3,TGTGCCAGCAGGCTAGGGTCCTCAACACCCGGAGATACGCAGTATTTT,CASRLGSSTPGDTQYF
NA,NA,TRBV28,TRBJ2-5,TGTGCCAGCAGTGCCTCGAGGGGTCCTTCCTCGGAGCAGTACTTC,CASSASRGPSSEQYF
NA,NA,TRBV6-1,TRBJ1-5,TGTGCCAGCAGTGAGTTCAGGGTGCAGGGTGGCAATCAGCCCCAGCATTTT,CASSEFRVQGGNQPQHF
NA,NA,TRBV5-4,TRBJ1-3,TGTGCCAGCAGCTTGTCTACAGGGTCTGGAAACACCATATATTTT,CASSLSTGSGNTIYF
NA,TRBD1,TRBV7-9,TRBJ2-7,TGTGCCAGCAGCTCTAGAAGACAGGGTGGCTACGAGCAGTACTTC,CASSSRRQGGYEQYF
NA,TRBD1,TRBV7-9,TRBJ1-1,TGTGCCAGCAGCTGGGGACAGGGGCACACTGAAGCTTTCTTT,CASSWGQGHTEAFF
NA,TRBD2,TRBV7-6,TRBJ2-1,TGTGCCAGCAGGAGCGGGGCTAGCGGGAGTGCTGAGCAGTTCTTC,CASRSGASGSAEQFF